Listed below are T cell receptor beta chains from one sample, sequenced in a study of blood T cell repertoires in COVID-19. Data came from immunoSEQ multiplex PCR; TCRdb stores just in-frame clones and leaves some out. The table has about 490,000 clones, 80% to 90% seen once. Sequencing input: peripheral blood. All receptors come from a human donor in a cohort sampled during active COVID-19. CDR3s include the opening cysteine and the closing phenylalanine or tryptophan. Each record gives: V gene, J gene, CDR3 protein.

TRBV6-6	TRBJ1-5	CASSYSNGVAGQPQHF
TRBV3-1/TRBV3-2	TRBJ2-1	CASSQASGMGSEQFF
TRBV10-3	TRBJ2-6	CAISSGLAGGAGANVLTF
TRBV7-2	TRBJ2-1	CASSPRTPAGGPYYNEQFF
TRBV7-8	TRBJ2-2	CASSYILSGRQTGELFF
TRBV3-1/TRBV3-2	TRBJ2-5	CASSQGGRVGATQYF
TRBV4-1	TRBJ2-1	CASTASGSLPYNEQFF
TRBV28	TRBJ1-5	CASIRGGVERPQHF
TRBV6-4	TRBJ2-1	CASSPGTGYNEQFF
TRBV5-4	TRBJ2-7	CASSLDSGSSYEQYF
TRBV29-1	TRBJ2-3	CSARIPSGTDTQYF
TRBV28	TRBJ2-2	CASSSPPGGSGELFF
TRBV4-2	TRBJ1-1	CASSQVQGGDYGTEAFF
TRBV7-2	TRBJ2-2	CASSPRVGSTGELFF
TRBV29-1	TRBJ1-5	CSSQAGVNQPQHF
TRBV27	TRBJ1-4	CASSLTGQGVGKLFF
TRBV19	TRBJ2-1	CASSNRAAGERDEQFF
TRBV27	TRBJ2-5	CASSTFIRDQETQYF
TRBV6-6	TRBJ2-2	CASSYSRDGAGELFF
TRBV20-1	TRBJ2-5	CSARAQETQYF
TRBV4-3	TRBJ2-3	CASSQGRGGGADTQYF
TRBV9	TRBJ2-7	CASSVGYGGVYEQYF
TRBV18	TRBJ2-3	CASSPLLAVSTDTQYF
TRBV19	TRBJ1-4	CASSEPGQQSFNEKLFF
TRBV7-8	TRBJ1-3	CASSLAEGRRHTIYF
TRBV2	TRBJ2-7	CASSDQGIYEQYF
TRBV19	TRBJ2-2	CASRWTSGNTGELFF
TRBV11-2	TRBJ2-3	CASSLAAGGVTDTQYF
TRBV27	TRBJ2-5	CASSFGRGKETQYF
TRBV6-2/TRBV6-3	TRBJ2-1	CASSYIAGVYNEQFF
TRBV6-4	TRBJ1-1	CASSGQGFLNTEAFF
TRBV15	TRBJ1-4	CATSPGGSNEKLFF
TRBV7-2	TRBJ2-1	CASSSLAPYNEQFF
TRBV9	TRBJ1-2	CASSVAGRNYGYTF
TRBV19	TRBJ2-6	CASSIQGPSSGANVLTF
TRBV7-9	TRBJ2-7	CASSSGLAGPTYEQYF
TRBV19	TRBJ1-1	CASTPTAGRAFF
TRBV5-8	TRBJ2-5	CASSPRGKETQYF